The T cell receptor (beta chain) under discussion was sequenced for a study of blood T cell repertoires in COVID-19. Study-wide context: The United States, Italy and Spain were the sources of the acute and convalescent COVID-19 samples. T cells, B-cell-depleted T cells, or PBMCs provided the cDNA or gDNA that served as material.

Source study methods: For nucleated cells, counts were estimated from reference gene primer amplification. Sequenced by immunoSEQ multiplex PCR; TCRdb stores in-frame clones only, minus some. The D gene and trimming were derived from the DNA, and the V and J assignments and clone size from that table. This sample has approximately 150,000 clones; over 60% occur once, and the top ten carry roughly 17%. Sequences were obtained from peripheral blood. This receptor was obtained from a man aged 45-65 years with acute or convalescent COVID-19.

The CDR3 region has the DNA TGTGCCAGCGCCCCGGGAGGGGACTATGGCTACACCTTC. Amino acids: CASAPGGDYGYTF. The genes are TRBV6-5 and TRBJ1-2, with D possibly TRBD1 on 5 matching bases. The germline V gene encodes CDR1 MNHEY and CDR2 SVGAGI. CDR3 length equals 13 residues. With 8 bases removed from V and 3 bases from J, the gap between germline ends came to 13 bases.